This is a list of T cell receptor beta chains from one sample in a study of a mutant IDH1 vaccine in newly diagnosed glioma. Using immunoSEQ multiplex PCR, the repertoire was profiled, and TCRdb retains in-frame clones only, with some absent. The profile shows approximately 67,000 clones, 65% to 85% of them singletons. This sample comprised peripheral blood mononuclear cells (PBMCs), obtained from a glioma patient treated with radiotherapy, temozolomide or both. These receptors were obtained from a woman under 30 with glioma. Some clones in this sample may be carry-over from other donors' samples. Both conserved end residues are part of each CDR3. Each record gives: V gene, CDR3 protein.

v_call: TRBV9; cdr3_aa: CASSPGTSGVTDTQYF
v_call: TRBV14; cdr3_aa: CASSHPRDRVPYEQYF
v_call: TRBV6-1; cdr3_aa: CASSDWLAVNYEQYF
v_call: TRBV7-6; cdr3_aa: CASSPAGLSYEQYF
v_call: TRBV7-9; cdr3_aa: CASSLALNTEAFF
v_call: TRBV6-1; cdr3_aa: CASSEKGPGAFF
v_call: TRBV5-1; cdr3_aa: CASMPSDRSYEQYF
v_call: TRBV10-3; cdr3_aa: CAISPRLAGTDTQYF
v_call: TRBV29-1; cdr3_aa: CSVRRDSTEAFF
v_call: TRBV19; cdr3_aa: CAGGANSPLHF
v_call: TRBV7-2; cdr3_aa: CASSFGNRTWAVITDTQYF
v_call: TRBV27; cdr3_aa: CASSLGGVQPQHF
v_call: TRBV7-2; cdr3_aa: CASSPPGTGVFDEQYF
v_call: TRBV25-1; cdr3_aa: CASSEQVSSYEQYF
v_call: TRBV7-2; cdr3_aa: CASSFTSGSLDTQYF
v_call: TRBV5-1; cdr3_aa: CASSLAGNNSPLHF
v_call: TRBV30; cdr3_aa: CAWSAKGVYGYTF
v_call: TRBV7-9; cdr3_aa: CASSLSSPGPTPQHF
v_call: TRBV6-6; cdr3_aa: CASGVSGQPQHF
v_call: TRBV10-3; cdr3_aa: CAIRVQGSSYEQYF